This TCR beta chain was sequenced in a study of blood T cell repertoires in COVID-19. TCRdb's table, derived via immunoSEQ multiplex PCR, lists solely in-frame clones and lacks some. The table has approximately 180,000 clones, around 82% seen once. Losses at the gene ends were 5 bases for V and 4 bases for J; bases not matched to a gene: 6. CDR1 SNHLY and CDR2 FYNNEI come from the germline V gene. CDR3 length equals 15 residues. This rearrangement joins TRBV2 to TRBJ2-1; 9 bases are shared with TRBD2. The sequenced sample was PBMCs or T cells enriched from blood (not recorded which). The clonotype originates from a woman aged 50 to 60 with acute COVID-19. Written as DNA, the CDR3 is TGTGCCAGCAGTTCAATAGCGGGGGTATACAATGAGCAGTTCTTC. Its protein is CASSSIAGVYNEQFF.